The entry that follows covers one T cell receptor beta chain sequence. Its cognate antigen is unknown. Looked up from germline, CDR1 is SNHLY and CDR2 is FYNNEI. V gave up 6 bases and J gave up 8 bases; unmatched junction bases: 14. The CDR3 is 17 amino acids. Donors uniformly comprised healthy Caucasians. TCRdb independently ran MiXCR on the 5' RACE reads; one entry per CDR3 protein. The sample shows about 530,000 distinct CDR3 sequences, 20% to 25% of them seen only once. The data originate from a study of identical twins. Study-level results: With beta out-of-frame sequences, excess sharing by twins was weaker. Models came in too low on out-of-frame TCR alpha sharing in monozygotic twins.

In addition, the sample was reused for a study of yellow fever vaccine responses in identical twins.

The sequence was collected from a woman aged 18 to 35 in good health. The sample consisted of CD4+ T cells sorted from blood. This chain connects TRBV2 to TRBJ2-4; 12 bases are shared with TRBD2. This chain's CDR3 is CASSLDRLAGGLDIQYF. Here the CDR3 DNA reads TGTGCCAGCAGCCTCGACCGGCTAGCGGGAGGGCTTGACATTCAGTACTTC.